This T cell receptor beta chain was profiled in a study of chemoradiotherapy in HPV16-positive cancers. Regarding this clone: Its antigen is unidentified.

Overall study findings and caveats: HPV-responsive T-cell expansion during chemoradiotherapy was linked to improved recurrence-free survival in HPV16-positive patients. HPV-specific T cells were functionally defined from only two HPV16-positive patients.

This CDR3 is built from 13 residues. The V gene lost 8 bases and the J gene lost 0 bases, with 8 bases spanning the gap. Germline CDR1 and CDR2: MDHEN and SYDVKM. Sequenced by immunoSEQ multiplex PCR; TCRdb stores in-frame clones only, minus some. Seen here are some 8,600 clones, 70% to 85% observed once, and the top ten hold around 9%. Specimen collection occurred from a patient who underwent chemoradiotherapy. The V call is TRBV28, the J call TRBJ2-4; TRBD1 or TRBD2 may be the D gene (5 bases each). This clonotype was obtained from a human donor with HPV-associated anogenital cancer. The CDR3 loop is CASGGLAKNIQYF. In DNA form, the CDR3 reads TGTGCCAGCGGGGGTCTAGCCAAAAACATTCAGTACTTC.